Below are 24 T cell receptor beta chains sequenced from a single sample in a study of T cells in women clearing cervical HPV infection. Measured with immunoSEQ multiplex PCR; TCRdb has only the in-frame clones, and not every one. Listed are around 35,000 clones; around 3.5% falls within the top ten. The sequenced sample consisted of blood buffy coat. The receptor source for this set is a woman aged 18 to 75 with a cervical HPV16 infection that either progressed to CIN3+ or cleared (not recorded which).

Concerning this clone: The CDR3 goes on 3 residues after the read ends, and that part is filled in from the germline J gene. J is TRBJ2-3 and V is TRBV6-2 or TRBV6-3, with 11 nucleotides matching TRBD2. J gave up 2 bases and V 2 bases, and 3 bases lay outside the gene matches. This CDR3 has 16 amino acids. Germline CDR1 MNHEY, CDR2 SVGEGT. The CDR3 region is CASSYGTSGFTDTQYF. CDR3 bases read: TGTGCCAGCAGTTACGGGACTAGCGGCTTCACAGATACG.

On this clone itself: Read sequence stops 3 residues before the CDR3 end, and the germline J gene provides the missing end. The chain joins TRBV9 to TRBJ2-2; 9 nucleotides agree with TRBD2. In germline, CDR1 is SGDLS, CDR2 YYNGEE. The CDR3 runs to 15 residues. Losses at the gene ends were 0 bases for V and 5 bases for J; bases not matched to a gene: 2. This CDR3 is CASSVGAGGTGELFF. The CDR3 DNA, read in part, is TGTGCCAGCAGCGTAGGAGCGGGGGGAACCGGGGAG.

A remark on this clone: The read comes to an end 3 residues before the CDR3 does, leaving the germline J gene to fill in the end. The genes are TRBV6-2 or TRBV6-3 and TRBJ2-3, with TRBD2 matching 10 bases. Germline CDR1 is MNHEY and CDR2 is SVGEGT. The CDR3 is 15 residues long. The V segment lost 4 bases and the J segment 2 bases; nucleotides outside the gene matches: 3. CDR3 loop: CASSSGLADTDTQYF. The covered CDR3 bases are TGTGCCAGCAGTTCTGGACTAGCGGACACAGATACG.

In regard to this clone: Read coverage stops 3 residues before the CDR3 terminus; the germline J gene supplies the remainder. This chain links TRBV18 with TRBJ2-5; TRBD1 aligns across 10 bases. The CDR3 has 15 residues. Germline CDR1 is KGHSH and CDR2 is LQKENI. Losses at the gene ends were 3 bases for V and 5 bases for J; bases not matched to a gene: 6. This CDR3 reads CASSPGQGLWETQYF. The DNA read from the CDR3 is TGTGCCAGCTCACCGGGACAGGGGTTATGGGAGACC.

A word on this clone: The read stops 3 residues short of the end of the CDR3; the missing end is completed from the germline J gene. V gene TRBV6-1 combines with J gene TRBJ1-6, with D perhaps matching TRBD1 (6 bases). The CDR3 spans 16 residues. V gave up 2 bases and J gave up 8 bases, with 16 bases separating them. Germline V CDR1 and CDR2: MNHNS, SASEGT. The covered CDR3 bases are TGTGCCAGCAGTGAACCAGGGGTTATCTGGGATTCACCC. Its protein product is CASSEPGVIWDSP. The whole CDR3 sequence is CASSEPGVIWDSPLHF.

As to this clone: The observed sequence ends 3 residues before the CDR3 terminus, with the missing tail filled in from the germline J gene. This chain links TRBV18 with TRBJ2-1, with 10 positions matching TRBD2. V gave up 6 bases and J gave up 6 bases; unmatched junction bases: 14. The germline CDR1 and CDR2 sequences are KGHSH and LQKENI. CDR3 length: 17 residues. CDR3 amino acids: CASSLRTSGGGANEQFF. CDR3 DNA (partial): TGTGCCAGCTCCCTACGGACTAGCGGAGGTGGAGCCAATGAG.

CDR3 sequence: CASSIDVPDRGYEQYF. The CDR3 bases that were read are TGTGCCAGTAGTATAGATGTCCCGGACAGGGGCTACGAG. The chain employs TRBV19 and TRBJ2-7; 9 bases line up with TRBD1. The read finishes 3 residues shy of the CDR3 end, and the germline J gene is used to complete it. With 0 bases clipped from V and 3 bases from J, the junction kept 6 bases outside the gene matches. This CDR3 spans 16 amino acids. The germline CDR1 and CDR2 sequences are LNHDA and SQIVND (reference sequence).

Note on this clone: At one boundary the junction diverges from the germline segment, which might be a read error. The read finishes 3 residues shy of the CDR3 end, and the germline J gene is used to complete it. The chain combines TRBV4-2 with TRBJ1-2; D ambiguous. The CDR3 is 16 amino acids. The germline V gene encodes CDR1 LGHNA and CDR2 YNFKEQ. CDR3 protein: CASSQEAGSGSYGYTF. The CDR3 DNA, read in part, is TGCGCCAGCAGCCAAGAGGCCGGTAGCGGGTCCTATGGC.

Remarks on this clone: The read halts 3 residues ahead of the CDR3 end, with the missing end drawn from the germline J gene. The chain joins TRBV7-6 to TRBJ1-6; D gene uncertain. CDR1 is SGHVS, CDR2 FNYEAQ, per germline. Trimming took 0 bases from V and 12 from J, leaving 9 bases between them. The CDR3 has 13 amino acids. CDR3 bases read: TGTGCCAGCAGCTTAGCACGAACACGACCC. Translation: CASSLARTRP. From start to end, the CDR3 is CASSLARTRPLHF.

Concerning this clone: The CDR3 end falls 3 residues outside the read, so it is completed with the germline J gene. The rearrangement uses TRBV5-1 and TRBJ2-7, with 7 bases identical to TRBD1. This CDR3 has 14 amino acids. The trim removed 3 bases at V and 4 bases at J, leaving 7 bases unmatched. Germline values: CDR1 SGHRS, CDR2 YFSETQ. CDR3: CASSSQGVVYEQYF. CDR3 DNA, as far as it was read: TGCGCCAGCAGCTCCCAGGGGGTTGTTTACGAG.

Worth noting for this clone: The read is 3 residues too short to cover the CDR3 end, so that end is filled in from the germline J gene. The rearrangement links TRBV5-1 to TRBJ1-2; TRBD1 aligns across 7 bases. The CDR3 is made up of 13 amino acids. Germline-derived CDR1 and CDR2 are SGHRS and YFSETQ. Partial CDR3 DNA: TGCGCCAGCAGCTTGGAGGGGGCTAACGGC. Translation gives CASSLEGANG. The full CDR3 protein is CASSLEGANGYTF.

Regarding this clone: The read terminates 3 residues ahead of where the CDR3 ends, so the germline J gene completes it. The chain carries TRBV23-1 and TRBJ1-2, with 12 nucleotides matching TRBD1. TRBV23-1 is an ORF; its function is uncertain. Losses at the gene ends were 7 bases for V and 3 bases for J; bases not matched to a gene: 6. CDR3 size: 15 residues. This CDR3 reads CASTRDRGLDYGYTF. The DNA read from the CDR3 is TGCGCCAGCACTAGGGACAGGGGGCTTGACTATGGC.

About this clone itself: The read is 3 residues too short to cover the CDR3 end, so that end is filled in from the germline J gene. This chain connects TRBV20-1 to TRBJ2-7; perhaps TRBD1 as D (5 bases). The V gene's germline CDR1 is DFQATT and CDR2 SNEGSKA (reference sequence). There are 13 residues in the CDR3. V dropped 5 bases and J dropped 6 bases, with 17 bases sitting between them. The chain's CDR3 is CSAGPQGYSEQYF. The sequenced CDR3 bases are TGCAGTGCTGGCCCCCAGGGCTACTCCGAG.

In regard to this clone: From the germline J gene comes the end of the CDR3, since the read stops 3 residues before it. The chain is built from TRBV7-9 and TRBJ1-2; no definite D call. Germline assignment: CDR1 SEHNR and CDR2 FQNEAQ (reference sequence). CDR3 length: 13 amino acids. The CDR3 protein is CASSLGVSDDYTF. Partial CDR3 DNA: TGTGCCAGCAGCTTAGGGGTTAGCGACGAC.

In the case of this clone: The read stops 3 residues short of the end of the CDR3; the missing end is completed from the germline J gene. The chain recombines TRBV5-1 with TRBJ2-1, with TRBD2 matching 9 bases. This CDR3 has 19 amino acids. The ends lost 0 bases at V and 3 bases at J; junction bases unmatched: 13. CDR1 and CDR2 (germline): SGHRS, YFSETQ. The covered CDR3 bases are TGCGCCAGCAGCTTGGCTTGGGCGGGGGGGCCAGGAAGCTACAATGAG. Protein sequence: CASSLAWAGGPGSYNE. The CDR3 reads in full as CASSLAWAGGPGSYNEQFF.

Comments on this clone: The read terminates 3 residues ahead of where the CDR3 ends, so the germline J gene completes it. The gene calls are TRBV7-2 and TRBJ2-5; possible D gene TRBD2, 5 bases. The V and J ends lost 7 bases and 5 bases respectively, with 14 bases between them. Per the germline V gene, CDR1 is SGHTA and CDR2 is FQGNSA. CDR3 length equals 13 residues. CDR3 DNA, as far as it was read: TGTGCCAGCACCAAGCCGGGGATGGAGACC. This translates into CASTKPGMET. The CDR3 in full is CASTKPGMETQYF.

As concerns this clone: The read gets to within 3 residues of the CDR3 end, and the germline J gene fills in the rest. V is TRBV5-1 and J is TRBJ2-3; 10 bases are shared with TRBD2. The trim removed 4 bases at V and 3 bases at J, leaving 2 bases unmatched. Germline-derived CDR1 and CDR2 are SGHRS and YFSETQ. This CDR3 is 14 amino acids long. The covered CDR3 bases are TGCGCCAGCAGCATGACTAGCGGGACAGATACG. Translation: CASSMTSGTDT. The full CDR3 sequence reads CASSMTSGTDTQYF.

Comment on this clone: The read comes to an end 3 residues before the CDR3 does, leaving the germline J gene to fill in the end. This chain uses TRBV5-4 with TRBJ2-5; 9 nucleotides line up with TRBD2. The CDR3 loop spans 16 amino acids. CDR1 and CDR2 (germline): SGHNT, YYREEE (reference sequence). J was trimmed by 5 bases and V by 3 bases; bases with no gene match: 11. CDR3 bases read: TGTGCCAGCAGCTCCCGTGCGCGGGGGGGAGGGGAGACC. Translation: CASSSRARGGGET. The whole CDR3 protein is CASSSRARGGGETQYF.

CDR3 loop: CASSLGTRDYGYTF. The part of the CDR3 DNA that was read is TGTGCCAGCAGTTTAGGGACTAGGGACTATGGC. The chain is built from TRBV28 and TRBJ1-2; tentatively, D is TRBD1 (5 bases). Read sequence stops 3 residues before the CDR3 end, and the germline J gene provides the missing end. Germline V gene sequence: CDR1 MDHEN, CDR2 SYDVKM. V was cut by 2 bases and J by 3 bases, with 10 bases left in between. The CDR3 has 14 amino acids.

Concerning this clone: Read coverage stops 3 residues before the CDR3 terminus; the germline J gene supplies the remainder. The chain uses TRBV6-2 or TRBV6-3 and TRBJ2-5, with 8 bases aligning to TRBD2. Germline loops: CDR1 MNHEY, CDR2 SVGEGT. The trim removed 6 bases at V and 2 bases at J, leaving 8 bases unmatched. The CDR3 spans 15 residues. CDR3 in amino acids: CASRRGTRTQETQYF. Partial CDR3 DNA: TGTGCCAGCAGAAGGGGGACTAGAACACAAGAGACC.

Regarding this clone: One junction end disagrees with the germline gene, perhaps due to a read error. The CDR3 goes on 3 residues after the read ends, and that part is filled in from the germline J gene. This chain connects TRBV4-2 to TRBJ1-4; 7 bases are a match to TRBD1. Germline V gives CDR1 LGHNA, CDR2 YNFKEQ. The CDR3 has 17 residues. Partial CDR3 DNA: TGCGCCAGCAGCCAAGATAGACGTCAGGGGGCTAATGAAAAA. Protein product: CASSQDRRQGANEK. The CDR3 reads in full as CASSQDRRQGANEKLFF.

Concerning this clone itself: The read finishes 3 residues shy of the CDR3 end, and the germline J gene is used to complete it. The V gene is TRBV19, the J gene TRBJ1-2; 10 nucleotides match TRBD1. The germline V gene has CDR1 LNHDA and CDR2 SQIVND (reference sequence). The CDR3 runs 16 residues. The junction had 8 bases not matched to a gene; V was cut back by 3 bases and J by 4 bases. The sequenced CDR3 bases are TGTGCCAGTAGTATCGACAGGGGGCCAAATATCTATGGC. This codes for CASSIDRGPNIYG. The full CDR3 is CASSIDRGPNIYGYTF. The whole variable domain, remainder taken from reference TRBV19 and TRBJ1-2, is DGGITQSPKYLFRKEGQNVTLSCEQNLNHDAMYWYRQDPGQGLRLIYYSQIVNDFQKGDIAEGYSVSREKKESFPLTVTSAQKNPTAFYLCASSIDRGPNIYGYTFGSGTRLTVV.

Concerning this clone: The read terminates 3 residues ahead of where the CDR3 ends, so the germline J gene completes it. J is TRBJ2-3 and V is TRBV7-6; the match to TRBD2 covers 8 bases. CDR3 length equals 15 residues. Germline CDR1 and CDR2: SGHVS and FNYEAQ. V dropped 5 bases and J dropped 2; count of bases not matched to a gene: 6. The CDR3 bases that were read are TGTGCCAGCAGCCCCACTAGCGGCATCACAGATACG. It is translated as CASSPTSGITDT. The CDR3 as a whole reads CASSPTSGITDTQYF.

Partial CDR3 DNA: TGTGCCAGCAGCTTAGCGCTTGCAGCTAACTATGGC. Protein product: CASSLALAANYG. The whole CDR3 sequence reads CASSLALAANYGYTF. The chain carries TRBV7-2 and TRBJ1-2; no firm D call. The read stops 3 residues short of the end of the CDR3; the missing end is completed from the germline J gene. Trimming took off 0 bases at V and 0 bases at J, with 8 bases between the two ends. The CDR3 consists of 15 residues. Germline V CDR1 and CDR2: SGHTA, FQGNSA.